These 31 T cell receptor beta chains were sequenced from one sample in a study of T cell repertoires in cytomegalovirus infection. TCRdb re-derived calls from the reads in MiXCR, one entry per CDR3 protein. The table includes a few hundred thousand distinct CDR3 sequences, approximately 18% detected once. Sequencing was carried out using PBMCs. The receptors were gathered from a human donor in good health (CMV status not recorded). Some clones in this sample may be carry-over from other donors' samples.

This rearrangement joins TRBV6-1 to TRBJ2-7; 14 nucleotides agree with TRBD2. Looked up from germline, CDR1 is MNHNS and CDR2 is SASEGT. V shed 1 base, J shed 2 bases, and the junction held 13 bases outside the gene matches. CDR3 length: 20 residues. CDR3: CASSEGRGLAGERGTYEQYF. DNA for the CDR3: TGTGCCAGCAGTGAAGGTCGGGGACTAGCGGGAGAAAGGGGTACCTACGAGCAGTACTTC.

This clonotype was recorded many times. The chain has TRBV12-3 or TRBV12-4 and TRBJ1-1; D is ambiguous. V shed 6 bases and J shed 1 base, with 9 bases lying between them. CDR3 length: 13 amino acids. CDR3 sequence: CASSLDGNTEAFF. The CDR3, as DNA: TGTGCCAGCAGCCTAGACGGGAACACTGAAGCTTTCTTT.

The chain couples TRBV20-1 to TRBJ2-3; 9 bases align to TRBD2. V was clipped by 4 bases and J by 3 bases; unmatched bases: 8. The CDR3 loop spans 15 amino acids. The germline V gene has CDR1 DFQATT and CDR2 SNEGSKA (reference sequence). The CDR3 coding sequence is TGCAGTGCTAAACTCTCGGGACTAGCTACAGATACGCAGTATTTT. This encodes CSAKLSGLATDTQYF.

This clonotype was detected many times. The chain links TRBV20-1 to TRBJ2-1; D is unclear. V was pared by 3 bases and J by 9 bases, with 9 bases between. The CDR3 totals 11 residues. In germline, CDR1 is DFQATT, CDR2 SNEGSKA (reference sequence). The DNA for the CDR3 is TGCAGTGCTAGGGTCCTGGGTGAGCAGTTCTTC. Its protein is CSARVLGEQFF.

This clonotype was observed many times. The chain employs TRBV7-2 and TRBJ2-5; D not resolved. V was shortened by 5 bases and J by 5 bases, with 12 bases between the two germline ends. The CDR3 extends over 13 amino acids. Germline V gives CDR1 SGHTA, CDR2 FQGNSA. The CDR3 sequence: CASSPGPGETQYF. Written as DNA, the CDR3 is TGTGCCAGCAGCCCGGGCCCCGGCGAGACCCAGTACTTC.

The V gene is TRBV5-4, the J gene TRBJ2-1; unclear D gene. The V end was cut by 1 base, the J end by 5 bases, with 16 bases between. The germline V gene has CDR1 SGHNT and CDR2 YYREEE (reference sequence). The CDR3 is 16 residues long. The chain's CDR3 is CASSLKAWLVDNEQFF. The CDR3 nucleotides are TGTGCCAGCAGCTTGAAGGCCTGGTTGGTGGACAATGAGCAGTTCTTC.

This clonotype was detected many times. The V and J genes are TRBV2 and TRBJ1-1; D is unclear. This CDR3 comprises 13 residues. CDR1 is SNHLY and CDR2 is FYNNEI in the germline V gene. Trimming removed 1 base at V and 1 base at J, with 4 bases between. CDR3 in DNA: TGTGCCAGCAGTGAAGGGCGGAACACTGAAGCTTTCTTT. Protein: CASSEGRNTEAFF.

This clonotype appeared many times. The CDR3 loop reads CASSLVFWDGGKNTEAFF. DNA for the CDR3: TGTGCCAGCAGCTTAGTTTTTTGGGACGGTGGAAAGAACACTGAAGCTTTCTTT. V gene TRBV7-2 combines with J gene TRBJ1-1; tentatively, D is TRBD1 (5 bases). This CDR3 contains 18 residues. Germline V CDR1 and CDR2: SGHTA, FQGNSA. Between the trimmed V and J ends, which lost 1 base and 1 base, there was a span of 19 bases.

This clonotype was detected a few times. The gene calls are TRBV4-1 and TRBJ1-1, with a weak D call TRBD1 (6 bases). The CDR3 contains 16 residues. Germline V gene lookup returns CDR1 MGHRA and CDR2 YSYEKL. V was pared by 3 bases and J by 3 bases, with 17 bases between. CDR3 sequence: CASSQEKTGWDTEAFF. The CDR3 DNA reads as TGCGCCAGCAGCCAGGAGAAAACAGGGTGGGACACTGAAGCTTTCTTT.

This chain connects TRBV5-1 to TRBJ2-7; D unclear. The CDR3 consists of 13 residues. V shed 4 bases and J shed 5 bases, with 13 bases lying between them. Germline CDR1 SGHRS, CDR2 YFSETQ. The CDR3 bases are TGCGCCAGCAGCCCCGGGCGACGCGACGAGCAGTACTTC. Amino acid sequence: CASSPGRRDEQYF.

The chain carries TRBV20-1 and TRBJ2-7; D uncertain. This CDR3 has 12 residues. The germline gives CDR1 DFQATT, CDR2 SNEGSKA (reference sequence). V lost 6 bases and J 0 bases, leaving 9 bases between the germline ends. For the CDR3, the DNA is TGCAGTGCCCCGACTGACTCCTACGAGCAGTACTTC. Protein sequence: CSAPTDSYEQYF.

Worth noting for this clonotype: Mismatch with germline at one junction end may stem from a read error. The chain links TRBV10-3 to TRBJ2-1; D is unclear. CDR1 and CDR2 from the germline V gene are ENHRY and SYGVKD. CDR3 size: 16 residues. The CDR3 nucleotides read TGTGCCATCAGCGAGTCGGAGTTCGGTGCCTACAATGAGCAGTTCTTC. Protein product: CAISESEFGAYNEQFF.

The chain is built from TRBV20-1 and TRBJ2-3; 7 bases line up with TRBD2. The CDR3 sequence is 12 residues long. In germline, CDR1 is DFQATT, CDR2 SNEGSKA (reference sequence). Trimming cost V 5 bases and J 7 bases; bases outside gene matches: 6. This chain's CDR3 is CSAAGRVYTQYF. The CDR3 DNA is TGCAGTGCTGCGGGGAGGGTTTATACGCAGTATTTT.

This clonotype occurred a few times. The genes are TRBV7-2 and TRBJ2-5; possible D gene TRBD2, 6 bases. V was clipped by 7 bases and J by 1 base, with 13 bases between them. Germline assignment: CDR1 SGHTA and CDR2 FQGNSA. The CDR3 runs to 14 residues. This CDR3 is CASTLLGGQETQYF. The CDR3 region has the DNA TGTGCCAGCACCCTGTTGGGGGGCCAAGAGACCCAGTACTTC.

This clonotype was counted many times. The V gene is TRBV7-9, the J gene TRBJ1-1; 8 bases fit TRBD1. CDR3 length: 12 residues. The J segment lost 8 bases and the V segment lost 6 bases, leaving 5 bases of the junction unmatched. CDR1 and CDR2 (germline): SEHNR, FQNEAQ (reference sequence). The CDR3 nucleotides are TGTGCCAGCAGTTTCGACAGGGGAGAAGCTTTCTTT. Translated, it gives CASSFDRGEAFF.

In its sample, this clonotype was seen many times. The chain employs TRBV6-1 and TRBJ2-2; no firm D call. The CDR3 spans 14 residues. The ends were cut back, 2 bases at V and 4 bases at J, with 8 bases in the middle. Germline V CDR1 and CDR2: MNHNS, SASEGT. CDR3 in amino acids: CASSEYAPTGELFF. In DNA, the CDR3 is TGTGCCAGCAGTGAATATGCGCCCACCGGGGAGCTGTTTTTT.

This chain connects TRBV7-9 to TRBJ2-1; D is unresolved. Germline CDR1 and CDR2: SEHNR and FQNEAQ (reference sequence). This CDR3 has 13 amino acids. V dropped 1 base and J dropped 7 bases, with 8 bases sitting between them. The CDR3 DNA sequence: TGTGCCAGCAGCTTAGATGATTCTAATGAGCAGTTCTTC. This gives the protein CASSLDDSNEQFF.

This clonotype was picked up a small number of times. The chain employs TRBV2 and TRBJ2-4, with a tentative D call TRBD2 (5 bases). This CDR3 has 12 amino acids. Deletions cut 6 bases from V and 6 bases from J, with 9 bases between. The germline CDR1 and CDR2 sequences are SNHLY and FYNNEI. The CDR3: CASSAGVNIQYF. The DNA of the CDR3 is TGTGCCAGCAGCGCCGGGGTAAACATTCAGTACTTC.

The V gene is TRBV10-3, the J gene TRBJ1-5, with D unclear. Germline-derived CDR1 and CDR2 are ENHRY and SYGVKD. This CDR3 contains 13 residues. V was pared by 2 bases and J by 9 bases, with 11 bases between. Written as DNA, the CDR3 is TGTGCCATCAGTGAGACGGAAAATGGGCCCCAGCATTTT. It yields the protein CAISETENGPQHF.

The V gene is TRBV24-1, the J gene TRBJ2-2; D possibly corresponds to TRBD1 (7 bases). The length of the CDR3 is 15 residues. Germline CDR1 reads KGHDR; CDR2 reads SFDVKD. Trimming left V 2 bases short and J 5 bases short, with 11 bases between. The CDR3 coding sequence is TGTGCCACCAGTGATTCGACAGGGAGGACCGGGGAGCTGTTTTTT. It codes for CATSDSTGRTGELFF.

This chain connects TRBV5-1 to TRBJ2-3; D uncertain. The tail of the sequence fits TRBJ1-5 better, so the J call may be wrong. CDR3 length: 15 residues. The V gene's germline CDR1 is SGHRS and CDR2 YFSETQ. The CDR3 spells CASSTLQSHADTQHF. The CDR3 nucleotides read TGCGCCAGCTCCACCCTGCAGAGCCACGCGGATACGCAGCATTTT.

Ten or more counts support this clonotype. J is TRBJ2-7 and V is TRBV6-5; possible D gene TRBD2, 6 bases. There are 13 residues in the CDR3. CDR1 is MNHEY and CDR2 is SVGAGI in the germline V gene. V lost 8 bases, J lost 6 bases, and 17 bases lay in between. CDR3 region: CASREWREGEQYF. Written as DNA, the CDR3 is TGTGCCAGCCGGGAGTGGAGAGAAGGCGAGCAGTACTTC.

This clonotype was found many times. The genes are TRBV4-1 and TRBJ2-7; 12 bases map to TRBD1. J was trimmed by 4 bases and V by 2 bases; bases with no gene match: 6. CDR1 MGHRA and CDR2 YSYEKL come from the germline V gene. This CDR3 has 16 amino acids. The CDR3 is CASSQRPGQGAYEQYF. Written as DNA, the CDR3 is TGCGCCAGCAGCCAACGCCCGGGACAGGGGGCTTACGAGCAGTACTTC.

This clonotype was found many times. Mismatch with germline at one junction end may stem from a read error. The rearrangement joins TRBV4-1 to TRBJ1-1, with 9 nucleotides matching TRBD1. The germline gives CDR1 MGHRA, CDR2 YSYEKL. CDR3 length: 13 residues. CDR3 residues: CASSQDRGTEAFF. The CDR3 DNA reads as TGTGCCAGCAGCCAGGACAGGGGCACTGAAGCTTTCTTT.

In its sample, this clonotype was seen many times. The V and J genes are TRBV7-2 and TRBJ1-1; maybe TRBD1 (5 bases). Trimming removed 5 bases from V and 4 bases from J, with 11 bases in between. CDR1 SGHTA and CDR2 FQGNSA come from the germline V gene. The CDR3 totals 13 residues. CDR3 sequence reads: CASSNGATTEAFF. The CDR3 DNA sequence: TGTGCCAGCAGCAACGGGGCGACCACTGAAGCTTTCTTT. Looking up the rest from reference TRBV7-2 and TRBJ1-1 gives the full variable domain: GAGVSQSPSNKVTEKGKDVELRCDPISGHTALYWYRQSLGQGLEFLIYFQGNSAPDKSGLPSDRFSAERTGGSVSTLTIQRTQQEDSAVYLCASSNGATTEAFFGQGTRLTVV.

This clonotype came up a few times. The chain recombines TRBV5-1 with TRBJ1-3; D remains ambiguous. V was shortened by 2 bases and J by 9 bases, with 9 bases between the two germline ends. The length of the CDR3 is 12 residues. Germline V gene sequence: CDR1 SGHRS, CDR2 YFSETQ. Written as DNA, the CDR3 is TGCGCCAGCAGCTTAGACCGAACCACCATATATTTT. This gives the protein CASSLDRTTIYF.

This clonotype showed up just a few times. The CDR3 reads CASSYRGTVYNEQFF. DNA of the CDR3: TGTGCCAGCAGTTACCGAGGGACTGTCTACAATGAGCAGTTCTTC. V usage is TRBV6-2 or TRBV6-3 and J usage is TRBJ2-1; a possible D gene is TRBD2 (6 bases). Germline V gene lookup returns CDR1 MNHEY and CDR2 SVGEGT. V was clipped by 2 bases and J by 3 bases, with 11 bases between them. CDR3 size: 15 residues.

The rearrangement links TRBV28 to TRBJ1-1; D is uncertain. With 6 bases removed from V and 4 bases from J, the gap between germline ends came to 12 bases. This CDR3 spans 13 amino acids. Germline V gene sequence: CDR1 MDHEN, CDR2 SYDVKM. CDR3: CASRVLVPTEAFF. CDR3 bases: TGTGCCAGCAGAGTCCTAGTACCCACTGAAGCTTTCTTT.

This clonotype was counted a few times. The rearrangement uses TRBV19 and TRBJ2-2; 9 bases line up with TRBD1. Germline values: CDR1 LNHDA, CDR2 SQIVND (reference sequence). The trim removed 6 bases at V and 9 bases at J, leaving 11 bases unmatched. This CDR3 is 15 amino acids long. CDR3 DNA: TGTGCCAGTAGGACCCCGGGACAGGGTGGCTGGGAGCTGTTTTTT. Its translation is CASRTPGQGGWELFF. Supplemented by reference TRBV19 and TRBJ2-2, the full variable domain reads DGGITQSPKYLFRKEGQNVTLSCEQNLNHDAMYWYRQDPGQGLRLIYYSQIVNDFQKGDIAEGYSVSREKKESFPLTVTSAQKNPTAFYLCASRTPGQGGWELFFGEGSRLTVL.

This clonotype was found once. This chain uses TRBV7-4 with TRBJ2-1; 15 bases fit TRBD2. Germline-derived CDR1 and CDR2 are SGHVT and SQSDAQ. V lost 5 bases and J lost 6; bases outside the gene matches: 5. This CDR3 region has 16 residues. DNA of the CDR3: TGTGCCAGCAGCAAGCTGGGACTAGCGGGGGGCAATGAGCAGTTCTTC. Its translation: CASSKLGLAGGNEQFF. Based on the CDR3 plus reference TRBV7-4 and TRBJ2-1, the full variable domain is GAGVSQSPRYKVAKRGRDVALRCDSISGHVTLYWYRQTLGQGSEVLTYSQSDAQRDKSGRPSGRFSAERPERSVSTLKIQRTEQGDSAVYLCASSKLGLAGGNEQFFGPGTRLTVL.

This clonotype was detected a few times. This sequence joins TRBV5-1 and TRBJ2-3; 11 bases line up with TRBD2. Germline V lookup: CDR1 SGHRS, CDR2 YFSETQ. CDR3 size: 16 residues. The junction had 8 bases not matched to a gene; V was cut back by 4 bases and J by 4 bases. This CDR3 is CASSPSTSGAADTQYF. CDR3 bases: TGCGCCAGCAGCCCGTCGACTAGCGGGGCTGCAGATACGCAGTATTTT.